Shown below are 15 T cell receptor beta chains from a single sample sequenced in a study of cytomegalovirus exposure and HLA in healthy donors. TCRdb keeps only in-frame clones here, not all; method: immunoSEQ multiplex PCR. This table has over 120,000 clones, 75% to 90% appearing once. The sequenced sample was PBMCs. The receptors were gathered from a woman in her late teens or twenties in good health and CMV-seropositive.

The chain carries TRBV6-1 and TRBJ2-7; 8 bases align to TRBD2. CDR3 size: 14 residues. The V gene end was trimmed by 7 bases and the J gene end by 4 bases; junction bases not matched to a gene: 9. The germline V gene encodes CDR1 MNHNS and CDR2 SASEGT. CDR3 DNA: TGTGCCAGCATTGGGGGGGGACTAGGTTACGAGCAGTACTTC. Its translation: CASIGGGLGYEQYF.

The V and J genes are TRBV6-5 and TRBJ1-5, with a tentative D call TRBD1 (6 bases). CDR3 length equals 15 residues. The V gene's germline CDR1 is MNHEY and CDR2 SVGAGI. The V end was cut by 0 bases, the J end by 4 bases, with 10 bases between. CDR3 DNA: TGTGCCAGCAGTTACTCCCAGGGGATGAATCAGCCCCAGCATTTT. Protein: CASSYSQGMNQPQHF.

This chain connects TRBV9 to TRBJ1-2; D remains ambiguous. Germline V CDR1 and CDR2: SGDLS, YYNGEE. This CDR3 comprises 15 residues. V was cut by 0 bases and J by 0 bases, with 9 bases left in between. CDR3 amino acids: CASSVGQTTNYGYTF. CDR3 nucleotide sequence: TGTGCCAGCAGCGTAGGCCAGACTACTAACTATGGCTACACCTTC.

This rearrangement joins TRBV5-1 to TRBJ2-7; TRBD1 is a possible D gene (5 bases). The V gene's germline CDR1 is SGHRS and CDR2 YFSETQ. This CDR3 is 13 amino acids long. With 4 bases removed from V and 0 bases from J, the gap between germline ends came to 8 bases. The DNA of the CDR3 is TGCGCCAGCAGCCCCGACAGCTCCTACGAGCAGTACTTC. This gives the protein CASSPDSSYEQYF. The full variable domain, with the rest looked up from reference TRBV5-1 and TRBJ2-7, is KAGVTQTPRYLIKTRGQQVTLSCSPISGHRSVSWYQQTPGQGLQFLFEYFSETQRNKGNFPGRFSGRQFSNSRSEMNVSTLELGDSALYLCASSPDSSYEQYFGPGTRLTVT.

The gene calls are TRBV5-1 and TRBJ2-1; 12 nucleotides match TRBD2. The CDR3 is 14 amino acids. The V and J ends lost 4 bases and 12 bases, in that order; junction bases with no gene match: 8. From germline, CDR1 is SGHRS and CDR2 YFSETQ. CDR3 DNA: TGCGCCAGCAGCCTGACTAGCGGGGGAGTGGGGCAGTTCTTC. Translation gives CASSLTSGGVGQFF.

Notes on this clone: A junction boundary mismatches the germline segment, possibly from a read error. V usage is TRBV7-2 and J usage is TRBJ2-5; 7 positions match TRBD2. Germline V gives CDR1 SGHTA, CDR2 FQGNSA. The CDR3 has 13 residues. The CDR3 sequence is CASTLLARETQYF. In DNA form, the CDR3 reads TGTGCCAGCACCTTACTAGCGAGGGAGACCCAGTACTTC.

CDR3 sequence reads: CASSQAQALASPGGYTF. CDR3 DNA sequence: TGTGCCAGCAGCCAAGCCCAAGCTCTAGCGTCTCCGGGAGGCTACACCTTC. The chain uses TRBV4-2 and TRBJ1-2; D is unclear. V gave up 1 base and J gave up 8 bases, with 23 bases separating them. Germline V gene lookup returns CDR1 LGHNA and CDR2 YNFKEQ. CDR3 size: 17 residues.

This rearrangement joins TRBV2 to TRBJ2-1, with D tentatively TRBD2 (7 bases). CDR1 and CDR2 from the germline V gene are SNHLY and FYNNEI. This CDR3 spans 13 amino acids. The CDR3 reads CATPAGALNEQFF. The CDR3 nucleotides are TGTGCTACCCCCGCGGGGGCTCTCAATGAGCAGTTCTTC.

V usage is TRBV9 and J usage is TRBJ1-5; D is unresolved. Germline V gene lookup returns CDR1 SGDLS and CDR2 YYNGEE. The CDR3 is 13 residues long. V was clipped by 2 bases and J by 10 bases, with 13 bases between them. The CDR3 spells CASSVGEISPQHF. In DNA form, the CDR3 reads TGTGCCAGCAGCGTTGGGGAGATCAGCCCCCAGCATTTT.

DNA for the CDR3: TGTGCCAGCAGCTCATACCGGGAGCTAAAAGAGACCCAGTACTTC. Translating it yields CASSSYRELKETQYF. The J gene is TRBJ2-5, the V gene TRBV7-9; D may be TRBD2 (6 bases). The CDR3 is made up of 15 amino acids. Germline CDR1 and CDR2: SEHNR and FQNEAQ (reference sequence). Trimming took off 4 bases at V and 3 bases at J, with 15 bases between the two ends.

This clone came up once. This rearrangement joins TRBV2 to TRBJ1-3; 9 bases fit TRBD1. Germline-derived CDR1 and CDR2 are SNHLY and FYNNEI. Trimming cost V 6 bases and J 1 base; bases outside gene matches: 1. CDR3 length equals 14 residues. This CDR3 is CASRQGASGNTIYF. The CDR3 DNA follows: TGTGCCAGCAGACAGGGGGCATCTGGAAACACCATATATTTT.

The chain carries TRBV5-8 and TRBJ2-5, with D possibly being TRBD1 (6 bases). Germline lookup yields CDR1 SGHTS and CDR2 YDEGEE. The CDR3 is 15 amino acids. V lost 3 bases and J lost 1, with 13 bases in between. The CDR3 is CASSSGNRVQETQYF. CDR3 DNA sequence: TGTGCCAGCAGCTCGGGAAACAGGGTCCAAGAGACCCAGTACTTC.

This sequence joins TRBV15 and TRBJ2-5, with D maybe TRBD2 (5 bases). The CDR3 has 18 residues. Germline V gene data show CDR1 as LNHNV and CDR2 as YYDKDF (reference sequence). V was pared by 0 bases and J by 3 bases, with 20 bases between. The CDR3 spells CATSRDRRALPNKETQYF. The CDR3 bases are TGTGCCACCAGCAGAGATAGGCGGGCCCTTCCTAACAAAGAGACCCAGTACTTC.

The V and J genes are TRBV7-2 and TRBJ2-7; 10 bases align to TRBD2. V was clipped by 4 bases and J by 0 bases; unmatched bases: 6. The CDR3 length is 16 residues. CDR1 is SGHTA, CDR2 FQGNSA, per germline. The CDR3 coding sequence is TGTGCCAGCAGCTCGAGACTAGCGGGCCCCTCCTACGAGCAGTACTTC. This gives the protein CASSSRLAGPSYEQYF.

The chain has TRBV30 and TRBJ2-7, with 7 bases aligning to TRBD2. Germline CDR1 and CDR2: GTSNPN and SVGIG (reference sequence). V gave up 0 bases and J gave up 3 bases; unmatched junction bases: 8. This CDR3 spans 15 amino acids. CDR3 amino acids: CAWSVGRGTYYEQYF. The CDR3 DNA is TGTGCCTGGAGTGTTGGGCGGGGGACGTACTACGAGCAGTACTTC.